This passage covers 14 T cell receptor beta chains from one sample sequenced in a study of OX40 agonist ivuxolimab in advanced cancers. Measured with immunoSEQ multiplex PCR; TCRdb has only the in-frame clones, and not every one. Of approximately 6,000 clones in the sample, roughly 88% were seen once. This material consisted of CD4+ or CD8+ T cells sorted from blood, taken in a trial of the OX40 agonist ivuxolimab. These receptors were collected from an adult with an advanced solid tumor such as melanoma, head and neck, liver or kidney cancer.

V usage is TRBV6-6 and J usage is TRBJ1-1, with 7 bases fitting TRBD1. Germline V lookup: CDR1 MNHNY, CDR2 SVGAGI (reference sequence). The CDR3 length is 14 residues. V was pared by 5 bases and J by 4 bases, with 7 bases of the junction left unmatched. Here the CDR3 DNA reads TGTGCCAGCAGTCTTCAGCAGGGGGGCACTGAAGCTTTCTTT. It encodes CASSLQQGGTEAFF.

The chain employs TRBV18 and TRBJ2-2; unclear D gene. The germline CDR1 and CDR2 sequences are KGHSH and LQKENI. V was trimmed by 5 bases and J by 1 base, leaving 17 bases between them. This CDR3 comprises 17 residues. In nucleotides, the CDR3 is TGTGCCAGCTCAGAGTATCATGTGACGATGAACACCGGGGAGCTGTTTTTT. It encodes CASSEYHVTMNTGELFF.

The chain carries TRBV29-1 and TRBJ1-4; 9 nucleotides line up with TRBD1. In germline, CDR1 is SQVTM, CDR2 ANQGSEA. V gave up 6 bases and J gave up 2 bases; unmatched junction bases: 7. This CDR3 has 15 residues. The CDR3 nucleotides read TGCAGCGTAGTATTTACAGGGGGCACTAATGAAAAACTGTTTTTT. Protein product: CSVVFTGGTNEKLFF.

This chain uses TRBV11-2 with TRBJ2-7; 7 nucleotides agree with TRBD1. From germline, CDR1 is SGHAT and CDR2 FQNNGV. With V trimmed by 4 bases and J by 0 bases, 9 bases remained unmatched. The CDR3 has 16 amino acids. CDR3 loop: CASSSGWGQNSYEQYF. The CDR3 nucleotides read TGTGCCAGCAGCTCAGGCTGGGGACAGAACTCCTACGAGCAGTACTTC.

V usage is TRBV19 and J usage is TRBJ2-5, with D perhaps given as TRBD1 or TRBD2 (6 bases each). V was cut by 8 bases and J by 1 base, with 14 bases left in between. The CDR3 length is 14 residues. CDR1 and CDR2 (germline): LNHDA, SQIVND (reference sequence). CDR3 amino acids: CASRSGGGQETQYF. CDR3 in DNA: TGTGCCAGTCGGAGCGGAGGGGGCCAAGAGACCCAGTACTTC.

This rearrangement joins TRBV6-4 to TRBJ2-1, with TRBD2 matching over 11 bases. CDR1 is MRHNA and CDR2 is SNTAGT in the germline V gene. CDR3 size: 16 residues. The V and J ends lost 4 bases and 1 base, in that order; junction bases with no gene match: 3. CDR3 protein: CASSALAGGSYNEQFF. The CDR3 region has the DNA TGTGCCAGCAGTGCGCTAGCGGGAGGTTCCTACAATGAGCAGTTCTTC.

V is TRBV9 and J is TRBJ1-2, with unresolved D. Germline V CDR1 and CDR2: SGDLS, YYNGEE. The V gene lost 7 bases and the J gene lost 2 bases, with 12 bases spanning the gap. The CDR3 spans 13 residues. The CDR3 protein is CASGAGSNYGYTF. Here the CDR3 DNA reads TGTGCCAGCGGAGCGGGGAGCAACTATGGCTACACCTTC.

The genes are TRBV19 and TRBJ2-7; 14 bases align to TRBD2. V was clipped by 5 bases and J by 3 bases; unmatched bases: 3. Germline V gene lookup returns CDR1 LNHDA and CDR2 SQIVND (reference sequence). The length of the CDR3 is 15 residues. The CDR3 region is CASSPGLAGDYEQYF. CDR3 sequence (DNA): TGTGCCAGTAGTCCGGGACTAGCGGGGGACTACGAGCAGTACTTC.

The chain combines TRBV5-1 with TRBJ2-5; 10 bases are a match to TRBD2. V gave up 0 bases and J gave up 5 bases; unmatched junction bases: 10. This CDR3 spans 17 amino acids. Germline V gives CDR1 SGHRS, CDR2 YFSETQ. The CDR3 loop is CASSLESSGRSWETQYF. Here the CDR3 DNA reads TGCGCCAGCAGCTTGGAGTCTAGCGGGAGATCGTGGGAGACCCAGTACTTC.

Here the CDR3 DNA reads TGTGCCAGCAGCTTAGATTTGCAGGGAGACACCGGGGAGCTGTTTTTT. It yields the protein CASSLDLQGDTGELFF. This chain links TRBV7-9 with TRBJ2-2, with D tentatively TRBD1 or TRBD2 (5 bases each). V lost 1 base and J lost 3, with 12 bases in between. Per the germline V gene, CDR1 is SEHNR and CDR2 is FQNEAQ (reference sequence). There are 16 residues in the CDR3. Drawing the rest from reference TRBV7-9 and TRBJ2-2, the complete variable domain is DTGVSQNPRHKITKRGQNVTFRCDPISEHNRLYWYRQTLGQGPEFLTYFQNEAQLEKSRLLSDRFSAERPKGSFSTLEIQRTEQGDSAMYLCASSLDLQGDTGELFFGEGSRLTVL.

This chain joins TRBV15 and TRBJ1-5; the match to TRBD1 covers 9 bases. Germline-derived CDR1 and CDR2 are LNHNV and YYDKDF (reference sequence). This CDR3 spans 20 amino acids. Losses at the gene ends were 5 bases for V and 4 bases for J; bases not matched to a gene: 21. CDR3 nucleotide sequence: TGTGCCACCAGCGACCGACAGGGGGAGGGGGCGGTGGGGTCGAATCAGCCCCAGCATTTT. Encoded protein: CATSDRQGEGAVGSNQPQHF. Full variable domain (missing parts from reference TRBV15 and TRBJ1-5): DAMVIQNPRYQVTQFGKPVTLSCSQTLNHNVMYWYQQKSSQAPKLLFHYYDKDFNNEADTPDNFQSRRPNTSFCFLDIRSPGLGDTAMYLCATSDRQGEGAVGSNQPQHFGDGTRLSIL.

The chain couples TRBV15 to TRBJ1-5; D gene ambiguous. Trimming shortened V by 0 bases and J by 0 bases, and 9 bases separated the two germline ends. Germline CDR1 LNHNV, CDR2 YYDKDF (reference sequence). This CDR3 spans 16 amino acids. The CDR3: CATSRDFGISNQPQHF. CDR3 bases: TGTGCCACCAGCAGAGATTTCGGGATTAGCAATCAGCCCCAGCATTTT. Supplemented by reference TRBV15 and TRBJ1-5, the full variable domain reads DAMVIQNPRYQVTQFGKPVTLSCSQTLNHNVMYWYQQKSSQAPKLLFHYYDKDFNNEADTPDNFQSRRPNTSFCFLDIRSPGLGDTAMYLCATSRDFGISNQPQHFGDGTRLSIL.

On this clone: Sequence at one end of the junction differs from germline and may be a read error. CDR3 sequence: CAGRGYTGELFF. The CDR3 DNA sequence: TGTGCCGGCAGGGGCTACACCGGGGAGCTGTTTTTT. The chain carries TRBV2 and TRBJ2-2, with D perhaps matching TRBD1 (6 bases). CDR3 length: 12 residues. CDR1 SNHLY and CDR2 FYNNEI come from the germline V gene. Using reference TRBV2 and TRBJ2-2 for the parts outside the CDR3, the full variable domain is EPEVTQTPSHQVTQMGQEVILRCVPISNHLYFYWYRQILGQKVEFLVSFYNNEISEKSEIFDDQFSVERPDGSNFTLKIRSTKLEDSAMYFCAGRGYTGELFFGEGSRLTVL.

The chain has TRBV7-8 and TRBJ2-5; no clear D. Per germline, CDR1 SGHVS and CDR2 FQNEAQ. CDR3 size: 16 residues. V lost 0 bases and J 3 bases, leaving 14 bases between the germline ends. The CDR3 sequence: CASSLASAEWEETQYF. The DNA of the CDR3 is TGTGCCAGCAGCTTAGCTTCTGCGGAATGGGAAGAGACCCAGTACTTC.